This T cell receptor (beta chain) was retrieved from a study of cytomegalovirus exposure and HLA in healthy donors (dated by TCRdb to 2016 to 2017). Study-wide context: An earlier analysis of 587 of the donors reported approximately 300 Gb of sequence data and around 110 million unique TCR beta sequences obtained from some 200 million T cells. To predict cytomegalovirus infection status, the study combined high-throughput TCR immunosequencing, statistical association of individual TCRs with disease status, and machine learning. All discovery cohort repertoires had been generated on a single sequencing platform. In an earlier analysis of 587 of the donors, high-throughput TCR beta sequencing was used to judge whether each TCR beta V gene segment behaved as functional or pseudogenic. Donor age, sex, ethnicity and CMV serostatus were collected together with the repertoire data. Because of strong linkage in the cohort, a handful of DR-DQ haplotypes were treated as single units for association and clustering. Among the roughly 400 genotyped donors, under 90% belonged to the genetic ancestry cluster associated with self-reported Caucasian donors. Among a few hundred genotyped donors of the cohort, an average of approximately 230,000 unique TCR beta nucleotide sequences were sequenced per donor, 15% to 20% of them non-productive. Class I and class II HLA loci were covered by the typing at four-digit resolution. Rather than drawing on any new phenotypic data, the later analysis identified candidate immune exposures from TCR beta sequences and the way those sequences occurred across donors. The study aimed to test whether cataloging public T cell receptors could reveal signatures of past pathogen exposure. Roughly 300 gigabases of sequencing data and approximately 91 million unique TCR sequences made up an early release that covered under 750 HLA-typed donors. A separate validation cohort of about 110 different subjects was used in addition to the roughly 720-subject first cohort. Genome-wide SNP genotypes for about 55% of the roughly 670 donors were used in a later genetic analysis, which treated that subset as a discovery cohort. Using immunosequencing, the study profiled T cell repertoires from 666 subjects and related those repertoires to cytomegalovirus serostatus. Typing coverage differed by locus: A, B, C, DRB1 and DQB1 were typed in about 620-640 donors, DQA1 in approximately 520, DPA1 in 600 to 610, and DPB1 in approximately 450. A later analysis re-analyzed previously published TCR beta repertoires from about 730 donors and added high-resolution HLA genotyping to study TCR occurrence patterns. General findings and caveats noted by the study authors: A further reported finding was that TCR beta sequences accurately predicted the HLA-A and HLA-B alleles for most subjects in the first cohort. The only immune exposure information available for the cohort was CMV serostatus. When HLA alleles, especially DR and DQ, strongly co-occurred, TCR associations were difficult to assign to individual alleles. HLA typing was unavailable for some donors at each locus, so association tests used only the typed subset. A few of the identified cytomegalovirus-associated TCR beta chains were confirmed in vitro to be specific for cytomegalovirus antigens. According to a later analysis, parvovirus B19, influenza, CMV and Epstein-Barr virus appeared linked to several top co-occurrence clusters. Specific HLA alleles were associated with 15,000 to 20,000 TCR beta sequences at a false discovery rate of 0.05 in a later analysis. The authors suggested that the approach could potentially be generalized to other disease states and immunological phenotypes. An association between a missense DCLRE1C variant and V-gene and J-gene trimming of TCR beta chains was found in a later genetic analysis and replicated in an independent cohort. Because counts were too low, some 16 rarely observed V segments, including chromosome 9 orphons, were excluded from the earlier analysis of roughly 580 of the donors. This cohort had only TCR beta chains sequenced, and the lack of alpha or paired-chain data limited which features could be detected. Some IMGT-functional V segments, including TRBV6-2 and TRBV6-3, could not be distinguished by the 87-base-pair reads and were therefore excluded. The classifier was reported to diagnose cytomegalovirus status with high specificity and sensitivity in both the original cohort and the validation cohort. An earlier analysis of some 590 of the donors showed that most TCR beta V segments appeared in productive rearrangements either about 87% or about 30% of the time, which broadly matched IMGT annotations. Correlated functional status among segregating V segments might reflect linkage disequilibrium, but an unknown experimental factor could not be ruled out. A total of 150 to 200 TCR beta chains were listed by the study as associated with cytomegalovirus. The presence/absence analyses assumed that sequencing depth was roughly uniform across donors, and that assumption may not be true. A group of highly shared sequence variants was considered likely to be a technical artifact of the sequencing pipeline. A later genetic analysis reported fewer N-insertions in productive TCRs among donors in an Asian-associated ancestry cluster than the roughly 650-donor mean. A later analysis found that most CMV-associated TCR beta chains appeared HLA-restricted, with HLA associations seemingly driven largely by CMV exposure. According to a later analysis, TCR association rates differed among HLA loci, with DRB1 alleles showing the most associated TCRs and HLA-C alleles showing the fewest. In a later analysis, HLA-associated TCR beta chains showed more clonal expansion and lower generation probabilities than non-associated chains that were equally common. Most TCR sequences were seen in very few donors, while some public TCRs were found in many individuals.

CDR1 MNHNS and CDR2 SASEGT are derived from the germline V gene. Spanning cysteine to phenylalanine, the CDR3 consists of 15 amino acids. The only DNA kept is the CDR3, 45 bases in frame from the first base. V is pared back by 1 base and J by 2 bases, with 12 bases lying between the germline termini. The cohort was made up of about 670 healthy bone marrow donors. At the time of sampling, all cohort members were nominally healthy, though unrecorded immune exposures were likely present. The donor was CMV seronegative and belonged to the group of approximately 320 seronegative cohort members. A peripheral blood sample was provided by each donor, and peripheral blood mononuclear cells were used for TCR beta sequencing. Genomic DNA extraction from the blood cell samples was performed with the Qiagen DNeasy Blood Extraction Kit. This clone was counted only a few times. Its recognized antigen is unknown. Qualities for individual bases were not recorded, and no much larger clone is one base off.

Libraries were prepared through the immunoSEQ multiplex PCR assay. For the multiplex PCR, a mixture combining 60 forward primers for TCR Vbeta segments and 13 reverse primers for TCR Jbeta segments was used. The CDR3 region of rearranged TCR beta genes was amplified from genomic DNA with a multiplex PCR assay. The Illumina HiSeq System was used to sequence the amplified TCR beta libraries as 87-base-pair reads. Per the original workflow: In a later analysis, some 80 million unique TCR beta chains were counted across the 500 to 850 repertoires, and some 10 million of these chains were shared by at least two donors. To remove PCR and sequencing errors, raw reads were error-corrected and collapsed into unique sequences using a nearest-neighbor algorithm that merged closely related sequences. CDR3 sequences were aligned to IMGT reference sequences to assign V, D and J gene segments. For a sequence to be retained, a match of at least six nucleotides to both a V gene segment and a J gene segment was required. A rearrangement counted as productive if the CDR3 had no stop codons and remained in frame with V and J, and every other rearrangement counted as non-productive. CDR3 was defined by IMGT convention, running from the second conserved V-encoded cysteine to the conserved J-encoded phenylalanine. The earlier analysis of approximately 500 of the donors excluded sequences that lacked an unambiguous match to a single V gene segment. An earlier analysis of 500 to 600 of the donors classified V segments as functional when productive rearrangements were above 56.7% and as segregating when the standard deviation between donors was above 5%. A statistical classification framework was built for diagnosing cytomegalovirus status from the catalog of TCR beta chain sequences. In a later analysis, TCR nucleotide sequences were compared against IMGT/GENE-DB human TR gene sequences so that V and J genes could be assigned. Using the TCRdist pipeline, a later analysis assigned CDR3 sequences along with most-parsimonious VDJ recombination scenarios. In a later analysis, each TCR beta chain was defined by its CDR3 amino acid sequence together with its V-gene family, and reads without a unique V-gene family were excluded. A later analysis removed several hundred highly shared, low-generation-probability nucleotide sequences to deal with suspected cross-contamination and a sequencing artifact. A later analysis calculated a clonal expansion index for each public chain from normalized within-repertoire ranks of inferred template counts. In a later analysis, generation probabilities were computed with a VDJ recombination model fitted to out-of-frame rearrangements, and the resulting probabilities were checked against IGoR. In a later analysis, TCR-TCR, TCR-HLA and TCR-CMV co-occurrence was scored with hypergeometric tests, and a repertoire-size bias correction was applied to TCR pairs. A later analysis estimated false discovery rates by permuting HLA or CMV assignments 20 times. A later analysis grouped co-occurring TCRs with DBSCAN, adding TCRdist sequence similarity when clustering within HLA-allele-positive subsets. For co-occurrence clustering, repertoires with fewer than 30,000 or more than 120,000 public chains were excluded, along with 5 or 6 repertoires with anomalous nucleotide sharing. TCRdb provides this immuneACCESS table in a form limited to in-frame rearrangements. Some clones are lacking; in checked studies, under half of them reflect an unresolved V gene, and why the rest are absent is not known. V, J and clone size derive from that table, while D and trimming were established from the DNA sequence. The sample profile shows under 200,000 clones; 65% to 90% of them were found once. Almost 2% of the sample goes to the ten largest clones.

The V and J segments used are TRBV6-1 and TRBJ2-7, with TRBD2 perhaps the D gene, on 7 matching bases. The TCR comes from a woman between 18 and 29 years old in good health and CMV-seronegative. Sample: PBMCs. At the DNA level, the sequence is TGTGCCAGCAGTGAAGAGGGGGGGGCCCCCTACGAGCAGTACTTC. It translates as CASSEEGGAPYEQYF.